This is a list of T cell receptor beta chains from one sample in a study of CD8+ T cells in alopecia areata. Sequenced by immunoSEQ multiplex PCR; TCRdb stores in-frame clones only, minus some. The sample has approximately 180,000 clones, around 58% seen once. This material consisted of CD4+ T cells sorted from blood, taken at roughly week 55, from a patient treated with tofacitinib. The receptors come from a human donor with alopecia areata. Both conserved end residues are part of each CDR3. A D gene is named only where the DNA matches it firmly. Rows may omit the clone size; those that give it use once, few, many or a size class.

d_call,v_call,clone_size,j_call,cdr3_length,cdr3_aa,cdr3_nt
TRBD2,TRBV2,-,TRBJ2-5,15,CASSKTGTSQETQYF,TGTGCCAGCAGTAAAACCGGGACTAGTCAAGAGACCCAGTACTTC
-,TRBV14,-,TRBJ1-2,15,CASSHRAATNYGYTF,TGTGCCAGCAGCCACCGGGCAGCCACGAACTATGGCTACACCTTC
-,TRBV18,-,TRBJ1-1,14,CASSPLPTNTEAFF,TGTGCCAGCTCACCATTACCGACAAACACTGAAGCTTTCTTT
TRBD1,TRBV4-1,-,TRBJ1-5,17,CASSFGDRGGSNQPQHF,TGCGCCAGCAGCTTCGGGGACAGGGGGGGAAGCAATCAGCCCCAGCATTTT
-,TRBV15,few,TRBJ1-2,14,CATSRVSLLYGYTF,TGTGCCACCAGCAGAGTCTCACTGCTCTATGGCTACACCTTC
-,TRBV9,few,TRBJ1-2,13,CASSVVDEDGYTF,TGTGCCAGCAGCGTAGTGGACGAGGATGGCTACACCTTC
-,TRBV29-1,few,TRBJ2-2,13,CSVYKANTGELFF,TGCAGCGTTTATAAAGCGAACACCGGGGAGCTGTTTTTT
TRBD1,TRBV27,-,TRBJ2-7,15,CASSFLGQGSYEQYF,TGTGCCAGCAGTTTTTTGGGACAGGGGAGCTACGAGCAGTACTTC
-,TRBV5-1,-,TRBJ1-2,13,CASSLGSLYGYTF,TGCGCCAGCAGCTTGGGTTCTCTCTATGGCTACACCTTC
TRBD1,TRBV30,-,TRBJ1-2,15,CAWRRQGAQGYGYTF,TGTGCCTGGAGGCGACAGGGGGCACAAGGGTATGGCTACACCTTC
-,TRBV7-2,-,TRBJ1-4,15,CASSLGEGSNEKLFF,TGTGCCAGCAGCTTAGGGGAGGGATCTAATGAAAAACTGTTTTTT
-,TRBV2,-,TRBJ2-5,10,CASSQRTQYF,TGTGCCAGCAGCCAAAGAACCCAGTACTTC
-,TRBV7-9,-,TRBJ1-2,14,CASRDSARYYGYTF,TGTGCCAGCAGGGACAGCGCGAGATACTATGGCTACACCTTC
-,TRBV2,few,TRBJ2-2,13,CASSYRSTGELFF,TGTGCCAGCAGTTACAGGTCCACCGGGGAGCTGTTTTTT
TRBD2,TRBV10-3,few,TRBJ2-7,15,CAISGDRDYSYEQYF,TGTGCCATCAGTGGGGACCGGGACTACTCTTACGAGCAGTACTTC
TRBD1,TRBV27,-,TRBJ2-6,18,CASSFKGQGVSGANVLTF,TGTGCCAGCAGTTTCAAGGGACAGGGGGTGTCTGGGGCCAACGTCCTGACTTTC
-,TRBV5-6,-,TRBJ2-1,16,CASSFGGVYSYNEQFF,TGTGCCAGCAGCTTTGGTGGGGTCTACTCCTACAATGAGCAGTTCTTC
TRBD1,TRBV2,-,TRBJ2-1,12,CASSRQGNEQFF,TGTGCCAGCAGCAGACAGGGCAATGAGCAGTTCTTC
TRBD2,TRBV4-1,few,TRBJ2-3,17,CASSQDNAGGTTDTQYF,TGCGCCAGCAGCCAAGATAATGCGGGGGGCACCACAGATACGCAGTATTTT
-,TRBV29-1,-,TRBJ2-4,13,CSVAGVDLNIQYF,TGCAGCGTTGCAGGGGTGGACCTAAACATTCAGTACTTC
TRBD1,TRBV10-3,few,TRBJ1-1,15,CAIRPDRGPITEAFF,TGTGCCATCCGGCCGGACAGGGGGCCGATCACTGAAGCTTTCTTT
-,TRBV7-8,-,TRBJ1-2,13,CASSTDGNYGYTF,TGTGCCAGCAGCACCGACGGGAACTATGGCTACACCTTC
TRBD1,TRBV23-1,-,TRBJ2-5,13,CAKDRVVVETQYF,TGCGCCAAGGACAGGGTGGTAGTAGAGACCCAGTACTTC
-,TRBV20-1,-,TRBJ2-5,11,CSASVGETQYF,TGCAGTGCTAGTGTGGGAGAGACCCAGTACTTC
-,TRBV5-6,few,TRBJ2-5,15,CASSSGWGRQETQYF,TGTGCCAGCAGCTCTGGATGGGGCAGACAAGAGACCCAGTACTTC
TRBD1,TRBV5-6,-,TRBJ1-2,13,CASSSDRVVGYTF,TGTGCCAGCAGCAGCGACAGGGTCGTTGGCTACACCTTC
TRBD1,TRBV11-2,-,TRBJ2-7,15,CASSSNWDRYYEQYF,TGTGCCAGCAGCTCCAATTGGGACAGGTACTACGAGCAGTACTTC
TRBD2,TRBV6-4,-,TRBJ2-3,14,CASAQRGLTDTQYF,TGTGCCAGTGCTCAGCGGGGGCTCACAGATACGCAGTATTTT
-,TRBV20-1,few,TRBJ2-5,11,CSARLAETQYF,TGCAGTGCTAGACTAGCGGAGACCCAGTACTTC
-,TRBV28,-,TRBJ2-6,14,CASSLQSVANVLTF,TGTGCCAGCAGTTTACAGAGTGTAGCCAACGTCCTGACTTTC
-,TRBV7-8,-,TRBJ1-3,13,CASSLREGNTIYF,TGTGCCAGCAGCTTAAGGGAGGGAAACACCATATATTTT
-,TRBV29-1,-,TRBJ2-5,12,CSVEQGRETQYF,TGCAGCGTTGAACAGGGGCGAGAGACCCAGTACTTC
-,TRBV5-4,-,TRBJ1-2,13,CASSLAGTNGYTF,TGTGCCAGCAGCTTGGCTGGGACCAATGGCTACACCTTC
-,TRBV5-1,-,TRBJ1-1,12,CASSLRGTEAFF,TGCGCCAGCAGCTTGCGGGGGACTGAAGCTTTCTTT
TRBD1,TRBV18,-,TRBJ2-1,13,CASSLRRDSEQFF,TGTGCCAGCTCACTGCGCCGGGACAGTGAGCAGTTCTTC
-,TRBV25-1,-,TRBJ2-7,11,CASSEGGLQYF,TGTGCCAGCAGTGAAGGGGGTTTGCAGTACTTC
-,TRBV5-1,few,TRBJ2-5,14,CASSLRSAKETQYF,TGCGCCAGCAGCTTACGCTCAGCTAAAGAGACCCAGTACTTC
-,TRBV25-1,-,TRBJ1-1,14,CASRDRTPNTEAFF,TGTGCCAGCAGAGACAGGACCCCGAACACTGAAGCTTTCTTT
-,TRBV7-2,-,TRBJ2-3,15,CASSLAGAAPDTQYF,TGTGCCAGCAGCTTAGCGGGGGCAGCACCGGATACGCAGTATTTT
-,TRBV4-2,-,TRBJ2-5,13,CASSPAGGKTQYF,TGTGCCAGCAGCCCCGCCGGGGGAAAGACCCAGTACTTC
TRBD2,TRBV4-1,-,TRBJ2-3,18,CASSQESLAGAVAYTQYF,TGCGCCAGCAGCCAAGAAAGTCTAGCGGGGGCCGTGGCTTATACGCAGTATTTT
TRBD1,TRBV18,-,TRBJ2-4,17,CASSPGTGGLAKNIQYF,TGTGCCAGCTCACCAGGGACAGGGGGACTAGCCAAAAACATTCAGTACTTC
-,TRBV6-6,-,TRBJ2-7,14,CATKRWAEAYEQYF,TGTGCCACGAAGAGATGGGCGGAGGCCTACGAGCAGTACTTC
TRBD1,TRBV9,-,TRBJ1-2,13,CASSPGQGPRYTF,TGTGCCAGCAGCCCCGGACAGGGTCCACGCTACACCTTC
-,TRBV18,-,TRBJ2-1,12,CASSASYNEQFF,TGTGCCAGCTCAGCAAGCTACAATGAGCAGTTCTTC
TRBD2,TRBV6-5,-,TRBJ2-3,14,CASSSGGQTDTQYF,TGTGCCAGCAGTTCGGGGGGGCAGACAGATACGCAGTATTTT
-,TRBV7-9,-,TRBJ2-3,15,CASSLAHPSTDTQYF,TGTGCCAGCAGCTTAGCACATCCTAGCACAGATACGCAGTATTTT